The 14 T cell receptor beta chains given below trace back to one sample, sequenced in a study of shared clonotypes between healthy human individuals (dated by TCRdb to the early 2020s). Library preparation was by the immunoSEQ multiplex PCR assay. The immuneACCESS repertoire file appears here via TCRdb, limited to in-frame rearrangements. These files lack a portion of the clones; in checked studies, under half of the deficit traces to unresolved V genes, and the cause of the others is not known. This sample gives 2,500,000 or so clones in total; over 85% of them show up just once. The ten most abundant clones make up roughly 0.14% of the sample. The sequencing input was naive CD4+ T cells sorted from blood. The cell subset or site label corresponds to: CD45RA+ positively selected. These receptors were obtained from a man between 18 and 29 years old in good health.

The chain recombines TRBV7-9 with TRBJ1-4, with a weak D call TRBD1 (5 bases). The CDR3 length is 18 residues. The ends were cut back, 6 bases at V and 1 base at J, with 21 bases in the middle. The germline V gene has CDR1 SEHNR and CDR2 FQNEAQ (reference sequence). The CDR3 loop reads CASRPAVGGRGTNEKLFF. CDR3 sequence (DNA): TGTGCCAGCAGACCTGCCGTGGGGGGACGAGGAACTAATGAAAAACTGTTTTTT.

The chain has TRBV27 and TRBJ2-7; 15 bases match TRBD2. V shed 4 bases, J shed 2 bases, and the junction held 6 bases outside the gene matches. Germline V gene sequence: CDR1 MNHEY, CDR2 SMNVEV (reference sequence). This CDR3 is built from 17 residues. CDR3 sequence: CASSSGTSGRLTYEQYF. The CDR3 DNA is TGTGCCAGCAGTTCCGGGACTAGCGGGAGGTTAACCTACGAGCAGTACTTC.

CDR3 protein: CAWSASSYTEAFF. CDR3 DNA: TGTGCCTGGAGTGCGAGTTCGTACACTGAAGCTTTCTTT. The rearrangement links TRBV30 to TRBJ1-1, with D unclear. V lost 1 base to trimming and J lost 3 bases, with 9 bases between them. The CDR3 contains 13 residues. Germline-derived CDR1 and CDR2 are GTSNPN and SVGIG (reference sequence). Full variable domain (rest looked up from reference TRBV30 and TRBJ1-1): SQTIHQWPATLVQPVGSPLSLECTVEGTSNPNLYWYRQAAGRGLQLLFYSVGIGQISSEVPQNLSASRPQDRQFILSSKKLLLSDSGFYLCAWSASSYTEAFFGQGTRLTVV.

The gene calls are TRBV10-3 and TRBJ2-1, with 13 bases matching TRBD2. The CDR3 extends over 17 amino acids. Germline values: CDR1 ENHRY, CDR2 SYGVKD. The V segment lost 6 bases and the J segment 0 bases; nucleotides outside the gene matches: 5. This CDR3 is CAISRTSGGISYNEQFF. The CDR3 region has the DNA TGTGCCATCAGCCGGACTAGCGGGGGAATCTCCTACAATGAGCAGTTCTTC.

The J gene is TRBJ2-7, the V gene TRBV19, with D perhaps matching TRBD1 (6 bases). The CDR3 spans 14 residues. V was cut by 8 bases and J by 2 bases, with 16 bases left in between. CDR1 and CDR2 (germline): LNHDA, SQIVND (reference sequence). The DNA for the CDR3 is TGTGCCAGTCGCCAGGGGCATGAGGCCTACGAGCAGTACTTC. As protein: CASRQGHEAYEQYF.

CDR3 region: CASSLAGPSYTEAFF. In DNA, the CDR3 is TGTGCCAGCAGCTTAGCAGGGCCCTCCTACACTGAAGCTTTCTTT. The V call is TRBV7-9, the J call TRBJ1-1; D is ambiguous. The V gene's germline CDR1 is SEHNR and CDR2 FQNEAQ (reference sequence). The CDR3 loop spans 15 amino acids. V gave up 0 bases and J gave up 3 bases, with 11 bases separating them. Full variable domain (rest looked up from reference TRBV7-9 and TRBJ1-1): DTGVSQNPRHKITKRGQNVTFRCDPISEHNRLYWYRQTLGQGPEFLTYFQNEAQLEKSRLLSDRFSAERPKGSFSTLEIQRTEQGDSAMYLCASSLAGPSYTEAFFGQGTRLTVV.

The gene calls are TRBV15 and TRBJ2-3; 10 bases agree with TRBD1. Germline assignment: CDR1 LNHNV and CDR2 YYDKDF (reference sequence). The CDR3 is 16 amino acids. With V trimmed by 6 bases and J by 4 bases, 10 bases remained unmatched. CDR3 DNA sequence: TGTGCCACCAGATTGCCGGGACAGGGGATCGCAGATACGCAGTATTTT. It yields the protein CATRLPGQGIADTQYF. Full variable domain (outside the CDR3, taken from reference TRBV15 and TRBJ2-3): DAMVIQNPRYQVTQFGKPVTLSCSQTLNHNVMYWYQQKSSQAPKLLFHYYDKDFNNEADTPDNFQSRRPNTSFCFLDIRSPGLGDTAMYLCATRLPGQGIADTQYFGPGTRLTVL.

The V call is TRBV7-2, the J call TRBJ1-6; 7 bases fit TRBD1. Germline V gene sequence: CDR1 SGHTA, CDR2 FQGNSA. The CDR3 consists of 16 residues. The V and J ends lost 6 bases and 5 bases, in that order; junction bases with no gene match: 10. CDR3 sequence: CASSYDRVVDNSPLHF. DNA for the CDR3: TGTGCCAGCAGTTACGACAGGGTTGTTGATAATTCACCCCTCCACTTT.

This chain links TRBV30 with TRBJ2-7; 7 nucleotides agree with TRBD2. V lost 5 bases and J lost 4; bases outside the gene matches: 8. The CDR3 covers 13 residues. Germline lookup yields CDR1 GTSNPN and CDR2 SVGIG (reference sequence). CDR3 nucleotides: TGTGCCTGGCAGCGGGGCCTAGGGTACGAGCAGTACTTC. It translates to CAWQRGLGYEQYF.

This rearrangement joins TRBV7-2 to TRBJ2-1, with a weak D call TRBD2 (5 bases). Germline loops: CDR1 SGHTA, CDR2 FQGNSA. CDR3 length: 17 residues. V was clipped by 2 bases and J by 0 bases, with 14 bases between them. The CDR3 is CASSLRGGPPSYNEQFF. In DNA form, the CDR3 reads TGTGCCAGCAGCTTACGGGGTGGTCCGCCCTCCTACAATGAGCAGTTCTTC.

The chain recombines TRBV27 with TRBJ2-7, with TRBD2 as a possible D gene (7 bases). V lost 5 bases, J lost 6 bases, and 20 bases lay in between. This CDR3 has 15 residues. Germline V gene sequence: CDR1 MNHEY, CDR2 SMNVEV (reference sequence). CDR3 in amino acids: CASSALGGVISEQYF. Here the CDR3 DNA reads TGTGCCAGCAGTGCGTTAGGGGGGGTAATTAGCGAGCAGTACTTC.

The chain recombines TRBV27 with TRBJ2-7; 7 bases map to TRBD1. This CDR3 is built from 16 residues. The ends lost 2 bases at V and 3 bases at J; junction bases unmatched: 10. Looked up from germline, CDR1 is MNHEY and CDR2 is SMNVEV (reference sequence). CDR3 in amino acids: CASSLLGTASFYEQYF. CDR3 DNA: TGTGCCAGCAGTTTACTGGGGACAGCCAGTTTCTACGAGCAGTACTTC.

CDR3 protein: CASERQLSYEQYF. The CDR3 bases are TGTGCCAGCGAGCGACAGCTCTCCTACGAGCAGTACTTC. The chain is built from TRBV6-1 and TRBJ2-7; tentative D call: TRBD1 (5 bases). V was cut by 8 bases and J by 0 bases, with 11 bases left in between. CDR1 and CDR2 (germline): MNHNS, SASEGT. This CDR3 spans 13 amino acids.

The chain recombines TRBV15 with TRBJ1-4; no reliable D call. The CDR3 loop spans 15 amino acids. The germline CDR1 and CDR2 sequences are LNHNV and YYDKDF (reference sequence). The V end was cut by 0 bases, the J end by 4 bases, with 9 bases between. CDR3 in amino acids: CATSRDPQINEKLFF. CDR3 in DNA: TGTGCCACCAGCAGAGATCCGCAAATTAATGAAAAACTGTTTTTT.